These 32 T cell receptor beta chains were sequenced from one sample in a study of vaccination and CD4 T cells after COVID-19. The Oncomine TCR Beta short-read assay sequenced DNA from cultured CD4+ T cells. TCRdb re-called the PCR reads through MiXCR, storing one row per CDR3 protein. The sample has approximately 7,100 distinct CDR3 sequences; 37% are singletons. Stated treatment: 10-day PBMC culture with coronavirus spike peptide pools or control peptides (ViraFEST assay). These CD4+ T cells came from an unexposed donor, sampled before the COVID-19 pandemic (2011-2018). No antigen has been identified for these receptors. Sequences were obtained from CD4+ T cells from blood, cultured in vitro. These receptors were taken from a human donor in good health.

The chain recombines TRBV9 with TRBJ1-2; perhaps TRBD1 as D (6 bases). The CDR3 covers 16 residues. Germline CDR1 SGDLS, CDR2 YYNGEE. The V end lost 4 bases, the J end lost 1 base, and 17 bases lay between the germline ends. CDR3 residues: CASSLDPQGGNYGYTF. CDR3 coding DNA: TGTGCCAGCAGCCTAGACCCACAGGGTGGTAACTATGGCTACACCTTC.

By sample share, this clonotype is medium-sized. This chain connects TRBV20-1 to TRBJ2-5; 12 positions agree with TRBD2. Germline-derived CDR1 and CDR2 are DFQATT and SNEGSKA (reference sequence). The CDR3 contains 15 residues. V shed 5 bases, J shed 2 bases, and the junction held 6 bases outside the gene matches. The CDR3 here is CSAPPLAGGQETQYF. CDR3 DNA sequence: TGCAGTGCTCCCCCGCTAGCGGGGGGGCAAGAGACCCAGTACTTC.

This sequence joins TRBV7-6 and TRBJ2-5, with D hard to call. The germline V and J ends were trimmed by 2 bases and 0 bases, with 4 bases remaining between them. Per germline, CDR1 SGHVS and CDR2 FNYEAQ. This CDR3 has 13 amino acids. CDR3 sequence reads: CASSLTYQETQYF. CDR3 DNA sequence: TGTGCCAGCAGCTTAACGTACCAAGAGACCCAGTACTTC.

The chain carries TRBV6-4 and TRBJ2-3; 8 bases fit TRBD2. Per the germline V gene, CDR1 is MRHNA and CDR2 is SNTAGT. V trimming: 0 bases; J trimming: 1 base; junction bases outside the gene matches: 0. The CDR3 covers 15 residues. CDR3 DNA sequence: TGTGCCAGCAGTGACTCTAGCGGGGGCACAGATACGCAGTATTTT. Translating it yields CASSDSSGGTDTQYF.

The rearrangement joins TRBV5-1 to TRBJ2-1, with 12 bases that match TRBD2. V was pared by 5 bases and J by 7 bases, with 4 bases of the junction left unmatched. In germline, CDR1 is SGHRS, CDR2 YFSETQ. The CDR3 length is 14 residues. CDR3 region: CASSSLAGGNEQFF. The DNA for the CDR3 is TGCGCCAGCAGTTCTCTAGCGGGGGGGAATGAGCAGTTCTTC.

This clonotype was recorded a few times. J is TRBJ1-2 and V is TRBV28; D is unresolved. From germline, CDR1 is MDHEN and CDR2 SYDVKM. V gave up 4 bases and J gave up 7 bases, with 19 bases separating them. There are 15 residues in the CDR3. This CDR3 is CASSWAGPTSGGYTF. CDR3 in DNA: TGTGCCAGCAGTTGGGCAGGCCCAACGAGCGGTGGCTACACCTTC.

This clonotype was picked up a small number of times. The chain carries TRBV20-1 and TRBJ1-3, with unresolved D. V shed 1 base and J shed 4 bases, with 17 bases lying between them. The CDR3 contains 16 residues. Germline assignment: CDR1 DFQATT and CDR2 SNEGSKA (reference sequence). Written as DNA, the CDR3 is TGCAGTGCTAGAGCCATGGGAGAGAGGGTAGGAAACACCATATATTTT. Protein sequence: CSARAMGERVGNTIYF.

The chain couples TRBV5-1 to TRBJ1-1; D gene ambiguous. The germline V and J ends were trimmed by 2 bases and 1 base, with 9 bases remaining between them. The V gene's germline CDR1 is SGHRS and CDR2 YFSETQ. CDR3 length: 14 amino acids. In nucleotides, the CDR3 is TGCGCCAGCAGCTTACCATCGGAGAACACTGAAGCTTTCTTT. Residues: CASSLPSENTEAFF.

CDR3 residues: CASSLWASGGTDTQYF. The CDR3 nucleotides are TGTGCCAGCAGTTTATGGGCTAGCGGAGGGACAGATACGCAGTATTTT. V usage is TRBV27 and J usage is TRBJ2-3, with TRBD2 matching over 7 bases. Germline assignment: CDR1 MNHEY and CDR2 SMNVEV (reference sequence). After removal of 1 base from V and 3 bases from J, the junction contained 7 bases not matched to a gene. The CDR3 covers 16 residues.

The chain is built from TRBV6-1 and TRBJ2-5; 9 bases are a match to TRBD2. CDR3 length: 15 residues. The germline V gene encodes CDR1 MNHNS and CDR2 SASEGT. V trimming: 6 bases; J trimming: 2 bases; junction bases outside the gene matches: 7. The CDR3 spells CASRVSSGGQETQYF. CDR3 DNA sequence: TGTGCCAGCAGGGTCAGTAGCGGGGGACAAGAGACCCAGTACTTC.

This chain uses TRBV29-1 with TRBJ1-1, with TRBD1 matching over 11 bases. The CDR3 totals 16 residues. The germline V gene encodes CDR1 SQVTM and CDR2 ANQGSEA. V trimming: 6 bases; J trimming: 5 bases; junction bases outside the gene matches: 14. CDR3 protein: CSVLPDRGQRRTEAFF. In nucleotides, the CDR3 is TGCAGCGTACTCCCGGACAGGGGGCAGAGGAGGACTGAAGCTTTCTTT.

In its sample, this clonotype was seen a few times. The chain joins TRBV10-3 to TRBJ2-7; 10 nucleotides line up with TRBD2. V lost 4 bases and J lost 5; bases outside the gene matches: 8. In germline, CDR1 is ENHRY, CDR2 SYGVKD. The CDR3 spans 15 residues. The CDR3 DNA reads TGTGCCATCAGTGGGCTAGCGGGGGTATCACACGAGCAGTACTTC. This encodes CAISGLAGVSHEQYF.

This clonotype was seen a few times. The V gene is TRBV19, the J gene TRBJ1-2; 10 bases are shared with TRBD1. Germline CDR1 LNHDA, CDR2 SQIVND (reference sequence). Trimming took 7 bases from V and 6 from J; bases not matched to a gene: 11. The CDR3 covers 15 residues. CDR3 nucleotides: TGTGCCAGTAAGGCCCACGACAGGGGGCTTAATGGCTACACCTTC. Translation gives CASKAHDRGLNGYTF. Drawing the rest from reference TRBV19 and TRBJ1-2, the complete variable domain is DGGITQSPKYLFRKEGQNVTLSCEQNLNHDAMYWYRQDPGQGLRLIYYSQIVNDFQKGDIAEGYSVSREKKESFPLTVTSAQKNPTAFYLCASKAHDRGLNGYTFGSGTRLTVV.

The chain joins TRBV6-2 or TRBV6-3 to TRBJ2-2; D might be TRBD2 (5 bases). This CDR3 contains 15 residues. Per the germline V gene, CDR1 is MNHEY and CDR2 is SVGEGT. V was trimmed by 1 base and J by 6 bases, leaving 12 bases between them. This CDR3 is CASSYLDWSPGELFF. The CDR3, as DNA: TGTGCCAGCAGTTACTTGGACTGGTCGCCCGGGGAGCTGTTTTTT.

In its sample, this clonotype was seen a few times. The gene calls are TRBV18 and TRBJ1-2; D is undetermined. This CDR3 spans 15 amino acids. Per germline, CDR1 KGHSH and CDR2 LQKENI. V lost 2 bases, J lost 4 bases, and 14 bases lay in between. The CDR3 reads CASSPIGAGGYGYTF. The CDR3, as DNA: TGTGCCAGCTCACCAATCGGAGCCGGAGGCTATGGCTACACCTTC.

This clonotype is classed as medium-sized. The chain combines TRBV27 with TRBJ1-1, with D perhaps matching TRBD1 (5 bases). This CDR3 is built from 13 residues. Germline V gene sequence: CDR1 MNHEY, CDR2 SMNVEV (reference sequence). The germline V and J ends were trimmed by 5 bases and 5 bases, with 12 bases remaining between them. The CDR3 region has the DNA TGTGCCAGCAGTCCGGGGAGGGGTACTGAAGCTTTCTTT. It specifies CASSPGRGTEAFF.

This chain connects TRBV19 to TRBJ2-5; TRBD2 matches at 7 bases. There are 13 residues in the CDR3. V gave up 5 bases and J gave up 1 base; unmatched junction bases: 1. Germline CDR1 reads LNHDA; CDR2 reads SQIVND (reference sequence). CDR3 nucleotides: TGTGCCAGTAGTCCGGGGGGCCAAGAGACCCAGTACTTC. It yields the protein CASSPGGQETQYF.

The rearrangement uses TRBV6-1 and TRBJ2-1; tentatively, D is TRBD1 (6 bases). The CDR3 loop spans 13 amino acids. V shed 7 bases and J shed 0 bases, with 7 bases lying between them. Germline assignment: CDR1 MNHNS and CDR2 SASEGT. CDR3 coding DNA: TGTGCCAGCAACAGGGCCTCCTACAATGAGCAGTTCTTC. The encoded protein is CASNRASYNEQFF.

This clonotype was found a few times. The V call is TRBV6-5, the J call TRBJ1-2; D unresolved. The CDR3 covers 15 residues. The germline V and J ends were trimmed by 0 bases and 5 bases, with 13 bases remaining between them. Germline V lookup: CDR1 MNHEY, CDR2 SVGAGI. CDR3 bases: TGTGCCAGCAGTTACTCCTTCGATGGTCAGTATGGCTACACCTTC. Translated: CASSYSFDGQYGYTF.

With regard to this clonotype: A junction boundary mismatches the germline segment, possibly from a read error. The chain combines TRBV12-3 or TRBV12-4 with TRBJ1-2; 8 bases agree with TRBD1. CDR3 length: 13 residues. CDR3: CASSPDRGYGCTF. The CDR3 DNA sequence: TGTGCCAGCAGCCCTGACAGGGGCTATGGCTGCACCTTC.

This chain joins TRBV4-2 and TRBJ1-5; maybe TRBD1 (5 bases). The CDR3 is 15 amino acids. The germline CDR1 and CDR2 sequences are LGHNA and YNFKEQ. V was pared by 1 base and J by 3 bases, with 10 bases between. Here the CDR3 reads CASSQALGLNQPQHF. The CDR3, as DNA: TGTGCCAGCAGCCAAGCATTGGGACTCAATCAGCCCCAGCATTTT.

This chain links TRBV7-3 with TRBJ2-2; TRBD2 agrees at 13 bases. CDR1 is SGHTA, CDR2 FQGTGA, per germline. This CDR3 is 17 amino acids long. V shed 3 bases and J 6 bases; nucleotides not matched to a gene: 7. This CDR3 is CASSLTSGGSGAGELFF. The CDR3 nucleotides read TGTGCCAGCAGCTTGACTAGCGGGGGGTCCGGGGCCGGGGAGCTGTTTTTT.

This chain connects TRBV6-5 to TRBJ1-4; D ambiguous. This CDR3 is built from 15 residues. V dropped 4 bases and J dropped 3 bases, with 12 bases sitting between them. Germline V CDR1 and CDR2: MNHEY, SVGAGI. CDR3 in amino acids: CASSFRGFANEKLFF. CDR3 sequence (DNA): TGTGCCAGCAGTTTCCGGGGTTTCGCTAATGAAAAACTGTTTTTT.

The V gene is TRBV2, the J gene TRBJ2-2; 9 nucleotides line up with TRBD2. The CDR3 contains 15 residues. Germline V gene sequence: CDR1 SNHLY, CDR2 FYNNEI. V was clipped by 2 bases and J by 7 bases; unmatched bases: 5. CDR3 sequence: CASSEIAGGVGELFF. For the CDR3, the DNA is TGTGCCAGCAGTGAAATTGCGGGGGGGGTCGGGGAGCTGTTTTTT.

This clonotype was detected only a few times. The chain couples TRBV7-9 to TRBJ1-1, with 7 bases fitting TRBD1. From germline, CDR1 is SEHNR and CDR2 FQNEAQ (reference sequence). Unmatched junction bases numbered 7, after V lost 1 base and J lost 5 bases. This CDR3 contains 15 residues. The CDR3 coding sequence is TGTGCCAGCAGCTTAGGACAGGGAGTAAGAACTGAAGCTTTCTTT. Translated: CASSLGQGVRTEAFF.

V and J are TRBV20-1 and TRBJ2-7; TRBD2 might be the D (6 bases). Germline-derived CDR1 and CDR2 are DFQATT and SNEGSKA (reference sequence). CDR3 size: 14 residues. Trimming took off 1 base at V and 3 bases at J, with 13 bases between the two ends. For the CDR3, the DNA is TGCAGTGCTAGAGTACCGGGACTCAACTACGAGCAGTACTTC. Protein: CSARVPGLNYEQYF.

The rearrangement uses TRBV11-2 and TRBJ1-5; no firm D call. This CDR3 is 13 amino acids long. V was shortened by 1 base and J by 0 bases, with 1 base between the two germline ends. CDR1 and CDR2 from the germline V gene are SGHAT and FQNNGV. The CDR3 protein is CASSLGSNQPQHF. The CDR3 DNA is TGTGCCAGCAGCTTAGGTAGCAATCAGCCCCAGCATTTT.

The chain carries TRBV12-3 or TRBV12-4 and TRBJ2-7; 7 nucleotides line up with TRBD2. This CDR3 contains 14 residues. The V segment lost 6 bases and the J segment 0 bases; nucleotides outside the gene matches: 5. CDR3 sequence: CASRPGTNSYEQYF. The CDR3 region has the DNA TGTGCCAGCAGACCCGGGACTAACTCCTACGAGCAGTACTTC.

In nucleotides, the CDR3 is TGTGCCAGCAGTTACCAAGGCAGGGCGGGATATGGCTACACCTTC. It specifies CASSYQGRAGYGYTF. The J gene is TRBJ1-2, the V gene TRBV6-5; perhaps TRBD1 as D (5 bases). Trimming took 2 bases from V and 5 from J, leaving 15 bases between them. CDR3 length: 15 residues. The V gene's germline CDR1 is MNHEY and CDR2 SVGAGI.

The chain has TRBV5-8 and TRBJ1-2; perhaps TRBD1 as D (6 bases). CDR3 length equals 17 residues. Trimming removed 4 bases at V and 4 bases at J, with 23 bases between. Germline V gene data show CDR1 as SGHTS and CDR2 as YDEGEE. Written as DNA, the CDR3 is TGTGCCAGCAGCCTTACAGGGAGAGCGATGGCTGGCTATGGCTACACCTTC. Encoded protein: CASSLTGRAMAGYGYTF.

The chain recombines TRBV29-1 with TRBJ2-5, with 8 bases fitting TRBD1. Germline V lookup: CDR1 SQVTM, CDR2 ANQGSEA. This CDR3 spans 12 amino acids. V trimming: 7 bases; J trimming: 4 bases; junction bases outside the gene matches: 5. The CDR3 DNA is TGCAGCGCTCAGGGGGCGGGAGAGACCCAGTACTTC. Translated, it gives CSAQGAGETQYF.

This clonotype was seen once. The chain is built from TRBV27 and TRBJ2-7, with a weak D call TRBD2 (6 bases). Trimming removed 2 bases from V and 0 bases from J, with 14 bases in between. Germline values: CDR1 MNHEY, CDR2 SMNVEV (reference sequence). The length of the CDR3 is 16 residues. CDR3 nucleotide sequence: TGTGCCAGCAGTTTAGGAGGGTTCCCCACCTCCTACGAGCAGTACTTC. Protein product: CASSLGGFPTSYEQYF.